The next 23 T cell receptor beta chains were all read from a single sample in a study of cytomegalovirus exposure and HLA in healthy donors. The PCR ran on 60 Vbeta and 13 Jbeta primers. Method: immunoSEQ multiplex PCR; TCRdb's copy keeps in-frame clones and lacks some. The sample yields 150,000 to 200,000 clones, 75% to 90% seen once. The sample consisted of PBMCs. These receptors originate from a man aged 35-49 years in good health and CMV-seropositive.

The chain links TRBV20-1 to TRBJ2-7; D remains ambiguous. This CDR3 spans 11 amino acids. V gave up 1 base and J gave up 7 bases, with 8 bases separating them. The germline gives CDR1 DFQATT, CDR2 SNEGSKA (reference sequence). The CDR3 DNA sequence: TGCAGTGCTAGAGCCTCGCTAGAGCAGTACTTC. Its translation is CSARASLEQYF.

The chain recombines TRBV15 with TRBJ2-1, with 15 bases that match TRBD2. This CDR3 comprises 17 residues. CDR1 and CDR2 from the germline V gene are LNHNV and YYDKDF (reference sequence). V lost 8 bases to trimming and J lost 5 bases; unmatched junction nucleotides: 10. This CDR3 is CATSSGTSGGFDNEQFF. CDR3 nucleotide sequence: TGTGCCACCTCTTCCGGGACTAGCGGGGGGTTCGACAATGAGCAGTTCTTC.

About this clone itself: One end of the junction is discordant with germline, which a read error may explain. Other DNA sequences in the same sample also yield this CDR3. This chain links TRBV18 with TRBJ2-4, with 10 bases matching TRBD1. The CDR3 extends over 15 amino acids. Looked up from germline, CDR1 is KGHSH and CDR2 is LQKENI. The CDR3 DNA sequence: TGTGCCAGCTCACCACTCCGGGACAGGGGTAACATCCAGTACTTC. Amino acid sequence: CASSPLRDRGNIQYF.

Here the CDR3 DNA reads TGTGCCAGCAGCGCTGACAGGGGATACACTGAAGCTTTCTTT. Translation: CASSADRGYTEAFF. The rearrangement uses TRBV9 and TRBJ1-1, with 8 bases matching TRBD1. The CDR3 runs to 14 residues. Looked up from germline, CDR1 is SGDLS and CDR2 is YYNGEE. Trimming cost V 3 bases and J 3 bases; bases outside gene matches: 4.

The rearrangement joins TRBV23-1 to TRBJ2-1, with D maybe TRBD1 (6 bases). TRBV23-1 is flagged as an ORF with uncertain function. There are 15 residues in the CDR3. V was cut by 3 bases and J by 0 bases, with 9 bases left in between. CDR3 loop: CASSHDRRSYNEQFF. The CDR3 DNA reads as TGCGCCAGCAGTCACGACAGGCGCTCCTACAATGAGCAGTTCTTC.

The chain employs TRBV10-3 and TRBJ1-4; the D gene is possibly TRBD1 (6 bases). V was clipped by 4 bases and J by 5 bases, with 8 bases between them. The CDR3 has 13 amino acids. Germline V gene lookup returns CDR1 ENHRY and CDR2 SYGVKD. CDR3 sequence: CAISVTGNEKLFF. The CDR3 nucleotides are TGTGCCATCAGTGTGACAGGAAATGAAAAACTGTTTTTT.

This clone showed up just once. The chain has TRBV27 and TRBJ1-4; 7 nucleotides agree with TRBD1. Losses at the gene ends were 2 bases for V and 0 bases for J; bases not matched to a gene: 6. Germline lookup yields CDR1 MNHEY and CDR2 SMNVEV (reference sequence). CDR3 length: 17 residues. CDR3 DNA sequence: TGTGCCAGCAGTTTAAAGCAGGGGGACGCAACTAATGAAAAACTGTTTTTT. Its protein is CASSLKQGDATNEKLFF.

This clone was detected once. The V gene is TRBV9, the J gene TRBJ2-2, with 11 nucleotides matching TRBD2. This CDR3 spans 15 amino acids. V was pared by 7 bases and J by 4 bases, with 6 bases of the junction left unmatched. Per the germline V gene, CDR1 is SGDLS and CDR2 is YYNGEE. The DNA of the CDR3 is TGTGCCAGCGAACTAGCGGGGGATGGCACCGGGGAGCTGTTTTTT. This codes for CASELAGDGTGELFF.

CDR3 loop: CASSFSGNAYGYTF. CDR3 nucleotide sequence: TGTGCCAGCAGTTTTTCGGGGAATGCCTATGGCTACACCTTC. The V call is TRBV27, the J call TRBJ1-2, with D unresolved. V gave up 3 bases and J gave up 4 bases, with 12 bases separating them. Germline V gene lookup returns CDR1 MNHEY and CDR2 SMNVEV (reference sequence). The CDR3 loop spans 14 amino acids.

With respect to this clone: A junction end diverges from the germline sequence, so it may reflect a read error. The rearrangement joins TRBV7-9 to TRBJ1-2, with D tentatively TRBD1 (5 bases). In germline, CDR1 is SEHNR, CDR2 FQNEAQ (reference sequence). The CDR3 consists of 12 residues. The CDR3 DNA sequence: TGTTCCAGCAGGCAAGACAGCTATGGCTACACCTTC. Its protein is CSSRQDSYGYTF. Combining the CDR3 with reference TRBV7-9 and TRBJ1-2 gives the whole variable domain DTGVSQNPRHKITKRGQNVTFRCDPISEHNRLYWYRQTLGQGPEFLTYFQNEAQLEKSRLLSDRFSAERPKGSFSTLEIQRTEQGDSAMYLCSSRQDSYGYTFGSGTRLTVV.

The chain uses TRBV23-1 and TRBJ2-7; D gene ambiguous. TRBV23-1 is an open reading frame whose function is uncertain. The V gene lost 1 base and the J gene lost 2 bases, with 12 bases spanning the gap. This CDR3 is built from 15 residues. The CDR3 DNA sequence: TGCGCCAGCAGTCAATACTCCGTCAAGACCTACGAGCAGTACTTC. Translation gives CASSQYSVKTYEQYF.

The chain joins TRBV6-5 to TRBJ2-7; no clear D. Trimming took off 3 bases at V and 3 bases at J, with 15 bases between the two ends. Germline V gene sequence: CDR1 MNHEY, CDR2 SVGAGI. The CDR3 length is 15 residues. The CDR3 DNA sequence: TGTGCCAGCAGTTATGGGCTACCCCCAGGCTACGAGCAGTACTTC. Amino acid sequence: CASSYGLPPGYEQYF.

This rearrangement joins TRBV5-1 to TRBJ2-7, with a weak D call TRBD1 (6 bases). The CDR3 is 15 residues long. V was trimmed by 1 base and J by 3 bases, leaving 14 bases between them. CDR1 and CDR2 from the germline V gene are SGHRS and YFSETQ. In nucleotides, the CDR3 is TGCGCCAGCAGCTTGAGGGGGTTTGGGGACTACGAGCAGTACTTC. Its translation: CASSLRGFGDYEQYF.

This clone was seen more than once but under ten times. This chain uses TRBV6-5 with TRBJ2-7; TRBD1 agrees at 7 bases. The CDR3 runs to 14 residues. Trimming at V came to 6 bases and at J to 0 bases, leaving 5 bases not matched to a gene. Germline CDR1 is MNHEY and CDR2 is SVGAGI. In DNA form, the CDR3 reads TGTGCCAGCAGGACGGACAGGTTCTCCTACGAGCAGTACTTC. Translation: CASRTDRFSYEQYF.

The genes are TRBV19 and TRBJ1-1; D gene ambiguous. Trimming took off 4 bases at V and 11 bases at J, with 20 bases between the two ends. The CDR3 length is 14 residues. Germline V CDR1 and CDR2: LNHDA, SQIVND (reference sequence). The CDR3 loop is CASSTFQDHRRAFF. The DNA of the CDR3 is TGTGCCAGTAGTACCTTTCAAGATCACCGGAGGGCTTTCTTT.

This clone was seen a single time. The J gene is TRBJ2-7, the V gene TRBV27, with a possible D match to TRBD2 (6 bases). Germline V gene sequence: CDR1 MNHEY, CDR2 SMNVEV (reference sequence). The CDR3 is 13 residues long. Trimming pared 3 bases from V and 7 bases from J, leaving 13 bases between. The DNA for the CDR3 is TGTGCCAGCAGTTTGGAGGGGTACTCGGAGCAGTACTTC. It codes for CASSLEGYSEQYF.

This clone was detected once. The CDR3 loop is CASSPTGGGLGYTF. The CDR3 DNA follows: TGTGCCAGTAGTCCCACCGGGGGTGGGCTTGGCTACACCTTC. The chain joins TRBV19 to TRBJ1-2, with D possibly matching TRBD1 (5 bases). CDR1 LNHDA and CDR2 SQIVND come from the germline V gene (reference sequence). The CDR3 contains 14 residues. V shed 5 bases and J shed 7 bases, with 17 bases lying between them.

A few counts support this clone. The chain uses TRBV9 and TRBJ2-7, with TRBD1 identical over 12 bases. The CDR3 is 15 residues long. Germline V gene lookup returns CDR1 SGDLS and CDR2 YYNGEE. V gave up 0 bases and J gave up 5 bases; unmatched junction bases: 3. CDR3 DNA: TGTGCCAGCAGCGTAGCCGGGACAGGGGGCGACGAGCAGTACTTC. This codes for CASSVAGTGGDEQYF.

This clone has only a few counts. This chain joins TRBV19 and TRBJ1-1, with D unclear. The CDR3 consists of 11 residues. In germline, CDR1 is LNHDA, CDR2 SQIVND (reference sequence). V was clipped by 5 bases and J by 7 bases, with 8 bases between them. The CDR3 reads CASSLEGEAFF. CDR3 coding DNA: TGTGCCAGTAGTTTGGAGGGTGAAGCTTTCTTT.

The chain is built from TRBV2 and TRBJ2-7; D is possibly TRBD1 (5 bases). Per germline, CDR1 SNHLY and CDR2 FYNNEI. The V end lost 3 bases, the J end lost 4 bases, and 16 bases lay between the germline ends. The CDR3 runs to 15 residues. DNA for the CDR3: TGTGCCAGCAGTGAGAGTAGGGCAGGGCGGTACGAGCAGTACTTC. This sequence encodes CASSESRAGRYEQYF.

For the CDR3, the DNA is TGTGCCAGCAGTGAAGCGCTGTCAGGGTCCACTGAAGCTTTCTTT. It encodes CASSEALSGSTEAFF. J is TRBJ1-1 and V is TRBV2, with D possibly matching TRBD1 (5 bases). Per germline, CDR1 SNHLY and CDR2 FYNNEI. Trimming shortened V by 0 bases and J by 4 bases, and 12 bases separated the two germline ends. The CDR3 is 15 amino acids.

CDR3 nucleotides: TGCGCCAGCAGCCAAGCTTCTAGCGGGGTGTCACGCGAGCAGTACTTC. Amino acids: CASSQASSGVSREQYF. The rearrangement uses TRBV4-3 and TRBJ2-7; TRBD2 matches 9 bases. The V gene end was trimmed by 1 base and the J gene end by 6 bases; junction bases not matched to a gene: 10. The CDR3 is made up of 16 amino acids. Germline-derived CDR1 and CDR2 are LGHNA and YSLEER.

This sequence joins TRBV7-2 and TRBJ2-5; no reliable D call. The germline V gene has CDR1 SGHTA and CDR2 FQGNSA. The CDR3 extends over 13 amino acids. V was trimmed by 2 bases and J by 4 bases, leaving 8 bases between them. CDR3 in DNA: TGTGCCAGCAGCTTACAGTATGGAGAGACCCAGTACTTC. Translated, it gives CASSLQYGETQYF.